Given below is one T cell receptor beta chain in context. Original processing notes: Junction-only immunoSEQ data arrived without quality scores, meaning filtering differed. Only in-frame clones appear in the TCRdb table, and some are missing; sequencing was by immunoSEQ multiplex PCR. V and J calls and clone size are as listed in that table; D and trimming were resolved from the DNA. The sample has 950,000 to 1,200,000 clones; around 77% are singletons. This sample was included in a study of shared clonotypes between healthy human individuals. Sequences were obtained from memory CD4+ T cells from PBMCs. Subset given: CD45RA-negative fraction. The TCR originated in a man between 18 and 29 years old in good health. Some clones in this sample may be carry-over from other donors' samples.

The CDR3: CASSSYQRGSELFF. In DNA form, the CDR3 reads TGTGCCAGCAGCTCTTACCAGAGGGGGTCGGAGCTGTTTTTT. The chain couples TRBV14 to TRBJ2-2, with D maybe TRBD1 (6 bases). The V gene lost 5 bases and the J gene lost 10 bases, with 17 bases spanning the gap. Germline CDR1 reads SGHDN; CDR2 reads FVKESK. The CDR3 totals 14 residues.